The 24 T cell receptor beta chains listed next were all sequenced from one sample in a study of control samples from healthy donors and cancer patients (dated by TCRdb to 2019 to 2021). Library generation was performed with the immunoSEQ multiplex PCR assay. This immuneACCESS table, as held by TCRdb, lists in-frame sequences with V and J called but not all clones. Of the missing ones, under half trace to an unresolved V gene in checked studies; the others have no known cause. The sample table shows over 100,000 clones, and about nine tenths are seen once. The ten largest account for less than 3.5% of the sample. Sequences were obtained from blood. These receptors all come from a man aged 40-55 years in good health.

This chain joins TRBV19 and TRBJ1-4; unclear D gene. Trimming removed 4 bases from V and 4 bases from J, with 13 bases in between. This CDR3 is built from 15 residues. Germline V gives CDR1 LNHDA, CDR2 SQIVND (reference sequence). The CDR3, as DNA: TGTGCCAGTAGTAGGCTCAAAGGGATTAATGAAAAACTGTTTTTT. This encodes CASSRLKGINEKLFF.

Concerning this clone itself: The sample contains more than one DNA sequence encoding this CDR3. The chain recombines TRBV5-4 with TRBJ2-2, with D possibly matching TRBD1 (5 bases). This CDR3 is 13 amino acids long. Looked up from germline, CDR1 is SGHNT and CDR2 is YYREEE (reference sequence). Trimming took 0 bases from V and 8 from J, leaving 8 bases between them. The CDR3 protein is CASSLVGAGELFF. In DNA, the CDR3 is TGTGCCAGCAGCTTGGTAGGGGCTGGGGAGCTGTTTTTT.

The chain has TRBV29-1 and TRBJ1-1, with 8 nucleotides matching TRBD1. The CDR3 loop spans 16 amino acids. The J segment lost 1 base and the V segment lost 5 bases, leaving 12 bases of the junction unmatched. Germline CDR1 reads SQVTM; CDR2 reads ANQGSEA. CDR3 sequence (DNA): TGCAGCGTTCCAAACAGGGGGTCTCTTCAGAACACTGAAGCTTTCTTT. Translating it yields CSVPNRGSLQNTEAFF.

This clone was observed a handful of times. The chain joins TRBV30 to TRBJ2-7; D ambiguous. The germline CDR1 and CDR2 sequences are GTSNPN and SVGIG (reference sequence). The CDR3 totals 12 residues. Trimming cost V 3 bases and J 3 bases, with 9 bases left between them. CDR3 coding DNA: TGTGCCTGGAGCAGGCAGAACTACGAGCAGTACTTC. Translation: CAWSRQNYEQYF.

CDR3 loop: CASSSAGASTDTQYF. The CDR3 nucleotides read TGTGCCAGCAGCTCTGCCGGGGCCTCCACAGATACGCAGTATTTT. The rearrangement uses TRBV5-6 and TRBJ2-3; D may be TRBD1 or TRBD2 (5 bases each). The CDR3 loop spans 15 amino acids. Trimming cost V 3 bases and J 2 bases, with 13 bases left between them. Germline CDR1 and CDR2: SGHDT and YYEEEE.

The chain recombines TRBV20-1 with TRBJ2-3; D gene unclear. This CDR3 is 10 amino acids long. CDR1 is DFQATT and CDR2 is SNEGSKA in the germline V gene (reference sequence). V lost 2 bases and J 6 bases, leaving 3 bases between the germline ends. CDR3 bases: TGCAGTGCTAGACTGGATACGCAGTATTTT. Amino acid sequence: CSARLDTQYF.

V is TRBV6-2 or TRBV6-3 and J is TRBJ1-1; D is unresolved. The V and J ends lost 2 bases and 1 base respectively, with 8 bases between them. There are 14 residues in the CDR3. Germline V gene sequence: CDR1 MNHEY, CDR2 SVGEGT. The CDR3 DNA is TGTGCCAGCAGTTACGCTGGGAGGAACACTGAAGCTTTCTTT. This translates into CASSYAGRNTEAFF.

The CDR3 bases are TGTGCCAGCAGCTTTCAGGGGACAGGAAACACCATATATTTT. Translating gives CASSFQGTGNTIYF. This chain uses TRBV7-2 with TRBJ1-3, with TRBD1 as a possible D gene (6 bases). The V gene lost 3 bases and the J gene lost 4 bases, with 10 bases spanning the gap. CDR1 SGHTA and CDR2 FQGNSA come from the germline V gene. The CDR3 is made up of 14 amino acids. The whole variable domain, filled in from reference TRBV7-2 and TRBJ1-3, reads GAGVSQSPSNKVTEKGKDVELRCDPISGHTALYWYRQSLGQGLEFLIYFQGNSAPDKSGLPSDRFSAERTGGSVSTLTIQRTQQEDSAVYLCASSFQGTGNTIYFGEGSWLTVV.

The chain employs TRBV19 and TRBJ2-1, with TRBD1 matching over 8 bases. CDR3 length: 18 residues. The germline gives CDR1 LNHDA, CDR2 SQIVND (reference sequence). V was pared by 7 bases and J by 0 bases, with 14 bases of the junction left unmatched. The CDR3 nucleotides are TGTGCCAGTAAGCCCGGGACAGGAACCCTAAGCTCCTACAATGAGCAGTTCTTC. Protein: CASKPGTGTLSSYNEQFF.

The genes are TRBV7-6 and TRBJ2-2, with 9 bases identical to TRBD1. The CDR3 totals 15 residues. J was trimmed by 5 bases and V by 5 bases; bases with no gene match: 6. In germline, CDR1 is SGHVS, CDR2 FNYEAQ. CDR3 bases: TGTGCCAGCAGCCCCAGGACAGGGGAGACCGGGGAGCTGTTTTTT. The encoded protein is CASSPRTGETGELFF. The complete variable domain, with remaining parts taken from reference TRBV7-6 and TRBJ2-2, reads GAGVSQSPRYKVTKRGQDVALRCDPISGHVSLYWYRQALGQGPEFLTYFNYEAQQDKSGLPNDRFSAERPEGSISTLTIQRTEQRDSAMYRCASSPRTGETGELFFGEGSRLTVL.

The CDR3 nucleotides read TGTGCCAGCAGCGATTCAGGACGAGCCTACAATGAGCAGTTCTTC. Translated: CASSDSGRAYNEQFF. The J gene is TRBJ2-1, the V gene TRBV6-6; D unclear. The CDR3 consists of 15 residues. The germline V gene encodes CDR1 MNHNY and CDR2 SVGAGI (reference sequence). The V end was cut by 6 bases, the J end by 2 bases, with 14 bases between.

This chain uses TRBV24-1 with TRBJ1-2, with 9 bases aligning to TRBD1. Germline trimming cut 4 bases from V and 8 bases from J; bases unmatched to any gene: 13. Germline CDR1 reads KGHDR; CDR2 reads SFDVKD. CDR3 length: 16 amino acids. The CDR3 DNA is TGTGCCACCAGTGAGAGTCCCGGGACAGGGACCGGAGGCTACACCTTC. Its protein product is CATSESPGTGTGGYTF.

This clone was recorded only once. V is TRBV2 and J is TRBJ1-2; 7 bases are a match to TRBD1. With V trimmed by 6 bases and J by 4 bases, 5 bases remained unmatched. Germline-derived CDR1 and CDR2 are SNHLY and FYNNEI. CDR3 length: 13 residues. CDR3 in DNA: TGTGCCAGCAGAACCGCAGGGGGCTATGGCTACACCTTC. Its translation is CASRTAGGYGYTF.

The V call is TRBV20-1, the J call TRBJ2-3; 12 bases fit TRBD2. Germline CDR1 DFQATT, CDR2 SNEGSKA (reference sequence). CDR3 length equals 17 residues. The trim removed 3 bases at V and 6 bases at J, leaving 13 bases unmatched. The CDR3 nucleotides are TGCAGTGCTAGTCGCGCGCTTTCTAGCGGGGGGGTGGATACGCAGTATTTT. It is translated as CSASRALSSGGVDTQYF.

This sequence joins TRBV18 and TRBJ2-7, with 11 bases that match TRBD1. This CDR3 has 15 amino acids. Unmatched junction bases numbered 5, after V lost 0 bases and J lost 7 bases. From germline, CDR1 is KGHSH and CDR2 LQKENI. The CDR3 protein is CASSPPGQGAGEQYF. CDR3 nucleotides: TGTGCCAGCTCACCACCTGGACAGGGGGCTGGTGAGCAGTACTTC.

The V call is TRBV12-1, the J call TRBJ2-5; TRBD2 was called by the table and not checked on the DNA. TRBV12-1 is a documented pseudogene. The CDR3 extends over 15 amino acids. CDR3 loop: CASSQGYRPGGTQYF. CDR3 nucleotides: TGTGCCAGCAGCCAGGGGTATAGGCCGGGGGGGACCCAGTACTTC.

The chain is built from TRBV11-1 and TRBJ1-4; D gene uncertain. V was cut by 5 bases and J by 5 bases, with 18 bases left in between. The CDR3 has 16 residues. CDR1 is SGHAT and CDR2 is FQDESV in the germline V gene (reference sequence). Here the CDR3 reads CASSQRSLARNEKLFF. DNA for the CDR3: TGTGCCAGCAGCCAACGGTCCCTCGCACGGAATGAAAAACTGTTTTTT.

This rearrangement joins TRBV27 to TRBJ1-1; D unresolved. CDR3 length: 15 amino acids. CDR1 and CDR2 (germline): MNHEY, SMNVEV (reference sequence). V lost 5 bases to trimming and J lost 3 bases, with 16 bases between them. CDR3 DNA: TGTGCCAGCAGTCCCCTCCCAGGTGGGGACACTGAAGCTTTCTTT. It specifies CASSPLPGGDTEAFF.

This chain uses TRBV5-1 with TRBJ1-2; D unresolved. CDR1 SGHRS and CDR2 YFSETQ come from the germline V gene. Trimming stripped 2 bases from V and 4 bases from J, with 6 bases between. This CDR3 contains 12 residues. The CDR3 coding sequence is TGCGCCAGCAGCTTTAGTACCTATGGCTACACCTTC. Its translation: CASSFSTYGYTF.

The CDR3 loop is CASSSSGTTAYEQYF. Written as DNA, the CDR3 is TGCGCCAGCAGCTCTTCCGGGACGACGGCCTACGAGCAGTACTTC. V gene TRBV5-1 combines with J gene TRBJ2-7; D tentatively reads TRBD1 or TRBD2 (5 bases each). The V gene lost 3 bases and the J gene lost 2 bases, with 15 bases spanning the gap. This CDR3 comprises 15 residues. The germline gives CDR1 SGHRS, CDR2 YFSETQ. The entire variable domain, with the rest obtained from reference TRBV5-1 and TRBJ2-7, is as follows: KAGVTQTPRYLIKTRGQQVTLSCSPISGHRSVSWYQQTPGQGLQFLFEYFSETQRNKGNFPGRFSGRQFSNSRSEMNVSTLELGDSALYLCASSSSGTTAYEQYFGPGTRLTVT.

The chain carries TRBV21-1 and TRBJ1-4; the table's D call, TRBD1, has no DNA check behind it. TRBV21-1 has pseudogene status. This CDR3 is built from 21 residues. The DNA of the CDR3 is TGTGCCAGCAGCAAAGAAAGACCGGGACAGGGGGCTATAGATATTAATGAAAAACTGTTTTTT. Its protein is CASSKERPGQGAIDINEKLFF.

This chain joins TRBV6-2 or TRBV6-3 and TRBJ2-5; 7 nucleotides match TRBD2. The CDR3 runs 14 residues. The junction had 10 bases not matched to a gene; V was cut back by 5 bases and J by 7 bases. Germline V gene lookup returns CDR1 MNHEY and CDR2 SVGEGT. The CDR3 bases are TGTGCCAGCAGTCCCCAGAAGGGAGGGATGACCCAGTACTTC. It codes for CASSPQKGGMTQYF.

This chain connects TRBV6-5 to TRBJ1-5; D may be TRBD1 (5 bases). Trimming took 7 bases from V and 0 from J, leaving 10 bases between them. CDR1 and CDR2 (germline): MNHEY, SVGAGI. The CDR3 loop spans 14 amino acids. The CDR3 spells CASNKGNSNQPQHF. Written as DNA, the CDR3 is TGTGCCAGCAATAAGGGGAATAGCAATCAGCCCCAGCATTTT.

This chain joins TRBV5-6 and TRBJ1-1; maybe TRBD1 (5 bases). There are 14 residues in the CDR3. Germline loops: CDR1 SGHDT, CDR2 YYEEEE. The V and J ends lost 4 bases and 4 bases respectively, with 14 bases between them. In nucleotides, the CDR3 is TGTGCCAGCAGCCGTAGGGGTTCGGGCACTGAAGCTTTCTTT. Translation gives CASSRRGSGTEAFF.